A selection of T cell receptor beta chains follows, all from one sample in a study of T cells in Graves' hyperthyroidism and ophthalmopathy. TCRdb re-derived calls from the multiplex PCR reads in MiXCR, one entry per CDR3 protein. Found here are 600,000 to 650,000 distinct CDR3 sequences, 15% to 20% of them singletons; the top ten hold less than 4.5%. The sequenced sample consisted of blood. The receptors here all came from a woman under 40 with Graves' hyperthyroidism. The CDR3 runs from the conserved cysteine through the conserved F or W. Each record gives: V gene, CDR3 length, J gene, CDR3 protein.

V gene: TRBV4-1; CDR3 length: 15; J gene: TRBJ2-1; CDR3 protein: CASSQEGLYGNEQFF
V gene: TRBV10-3; CDR3 length: 18; J gene: TRBJ2-3; CDR3 protein: CAIRPIGFSGSGPDTQYF
V gene: TRBV6-2/TRBV6-3; CDR3 length: 14; J gene: TRBJ2-1; CDR3 protein: CASRGSSRRDEQFF
V gene: TRBV12-3/TRBV12-4; CDR3 length: 15; J gene: TRBJ2-2; CDR3 protein: CASSLGQKNTGELFF
V gene: TRBV6-2/TRBV6-3; CDR3 length: 15; J gene: TRBJ1-5; CDR3 protein: CASSYGSAASQPQHF
V gene: TRBV12-3/TRBV12-4; CDR3 length: 14; J gene: TRBJ1-1; CDR3 protein: CASTSTLVGTEAFF
V gene: TRBV18; CDR3 length: 14; J gene: TRBJ2-1; CDR3 protein: CASSSRDRYNEQFF
V gene: TRBV11-2; CDR3 length: 15; J gene: TRBJ2-7; CDR3 protein: CASSPRQGFSYEQYF
V gene: TRBV7-9; CDR3 length: 11; J gene: TRBJ1-4; CDR3 protein: CASSFGRKLFF
V gene: TRBV11-2; CDR3 length: 16; J gene: TRBJ2-1; CDR3 protein: CASSSKGGLAGAEQFF
V gene: TRBV7-9; CDR3 length: 11; J gene: TRBJ2-4; CDR3 protein: CASSSTVIQYF
V gene: TRBV5-6; CDR3 length: 14; J gene: TRBJ2-7; CDR3 protein: CASSLQGSSYEQYF
V gene: TRBV9; CDR3 length: 16; J gene: TRBJ2-2; CDR3 protein: CASSEKKSDGIGELFF
V gene: TRBV2; CDR3 length: 17; J gene: TRBJ2-3; CDR3 protein: CASREGQERSFTDTQYF
V gene: TRBV28; CDR3 length: 14; J gene: TRBJ2-7; CDR3 protein: CASSLSDPTAEQYF
V gene: TRBV5-5; CDR3 length: 14; J gene: TRBJ2-7; CDR3 protein: CASSWGTDAYEQYF
V gene: TRBV3-1; CDR3 length: 14; J gene: TRBJ2-1; CDR3 protein: CASSRVAGGDEQFF
V gene: TRBV7-3; CDR3 length: 15; J gene: TRBJ1-3; CDR3 protein: CASSSTGGSGNTIYF
V gene: TRBV11-2; CDR3 length: 14; J gene: TRBJ2-5; CDR3 protein: CASSFAQHQETQYF
V gene: TRBV20-1; CDR3 length: 14; J gene: TRBJ2-7; CDR3 protein: CSASRPSLSYEQYF
V gene: TRBV29-1; CDR3 length: 13; J gene: TRBJ1-2; CDR3 protein: CSGAGGGNYGYTF
V gene: TRBV6-1; CDR3 length: 16; J gene: TRBJ1-4; CDR3 protein: CASSKDGVATNEKLFF
V gene: TRBV5-1; CDR3 length: 16; J gene: TRBJ2-3; CDR3 protein: CASSVTAGGSTDTQYF
V gene: TRBV7-9; CDR3 length: 14; J gene: TRBJ1-2; CDR3 protein: CASRPGTGAYGYTF
V gene: TRBV11-1; CDR3 length: 16; J gene: TRBJ2-3; CDR3 protein: CASSPRDGRGTDTQYF
V gene: TRBV28; CDR3 length: 14; J gene: TRBJ1-2; CDR3 protein: CASSLGLTGIGYTF
V gene: TRBV24-1; CDR3 length: 14; J gene: TRBJ2-1; CDR3 protein: CATSDPGLPNEQFF
V gene: TRBV7-3; CDR3 length: 16; J gene: TRBJ2-1; CDR3 protein: CASSPPGTGGRYEQFF
V gene: TRBV7-2; CDR3 length: 13; J gene: TRBJ1-3; CDR3 protein: CASSLDGRNTIYF
V gene: TRBV14; CDR3 length: 15; J gene: TRBJ2-1; CDR3 protein: CASSAQPGLVYEQFF
V gene: TRBV9; CDR3 length: 20; J gene: TRBJ2-7; CDR3 protein: CASSVCRVPNSGGLYSEQYF
V gene: TRBV7-6; CDR3 length: 13; J gene: TRBJ1-2; CDR3 protein: CASSFASNYGYTF
V gene: TRBV28; CDR3 length: 16; J gene: TRBJ1-6; CDR3 protein: CASSLSLFSYNSPLHF
V gene: TRBV11-2; CDR3 length: 15; J gene: TRBJ1-4; CDR3 protein: CASNAWGATNEKLFF
V gene: TRBV6-2/TRBV6-3; CDR3 length: 14; J gene: TRBJ2-7; CDR3 protein: CASSPDTSSYEQYF
V gene: TRBV4-3; CDR3 length: 15; J gene: TRBJ2-7; CDR3 protein: CASSPYSGGPYEQYF